Sequencing of this T cell receptor (beta chain) was carried out in a study of blood T cell repertoires in COVID-19. Whole-study context: Sites in the United States, Italy and Spain provided acute and convalescent COVID-19 samples. T cells, B-cell-depleted T cells, or PBMCs supplied cDNA or gDNA.

V gave up 3 bases and J gave up 5 bases; unmatched junction bases: 9. The CDR3 spans 17 residues. The V gene's germline CDR1 is MNHNS and CDR2 SASEGT. Original methodology: Estimation of nucleated cell counts was performed using reference gene primer amplification. The assay was immunoSEQ multiplex PCR, and TCRdb's table has in-frame clones only and misses some. V, J and clone size derive from that table, while D and trimming were established from the DNA sequence. The table lists about 10,000 clones, 80% to 90% of them singletons, with 8.3% in the top ten. Specimen: peripheral blood. The sequence was collected from a human donor in a cohort sampled during active COVID-19. This chain links TRBV6-1 with TRBJ2-7; TRBD2 agrees at 14 bases. CDR3 in DNA: TGTGCCAGCAGTGACCGACTAGCGGGAGGGTCTCGGGACGAGCAGTACTTC. The encoded protein is CASSDRLAGGSRDEQYF.